The 32 T cell receptor beta chains presented below share a single source sample, sequenced in a study of blood T cell repertoires in COVID-19. TCRdb keeps only in-frame clones here, not all; method: immunoSEQ multiplex PCR. The sample contains tens of thousands of clones, around nine tenths of which appear only once. Sequences were obtained from peripheral blood. The source of these receptors is a woman aged 60 to 75 with COVID-19, enrolled during active disease.

The CDR3 loop is CASSYLTDGYGYTF. The CDR3 DNA is TGTGCCAGCAGTTACTTGACAGACGGCTATGGCTACACCTTC. The V and J genes are TRBV28 and TRBJ1-2; TRBD1 might be the D (5 bases). Per the germline V gene, CDR1 is MDHEN and CDR2 is SYDVKM. V lost 4 bases, J lost 4 bases, and 13 bases lay in between. The CDR3 consists of 14 residues.

The chain uses TRBV19 and TRBJ2-6, with D tentatively TRBD1 (8 bases). Between the trimmed V and J ends, which lost 6 bases and 3 bases, there was a span of 27 bases. Germline CDR1 and CDR2: LNHDA and SQIVND (reference sequence). This CDR3 is 20 amino acids long. CDR3 bases: TGTGCCAGTAGGAAAGTAACAGGGGGGGCGAGTCGGCTTGGGGCCAACGTCCTGACTTTC. Its protein product is CASRKVTGGASRLGANVLTF. Based on the CDR3 plus reference TRBV19 and TRBJ2-6, the full variable domain is DGGITQSPKYLFRKEGQNVTLSCEQNLNHDAMYWYRQDPGQGLRLIYYSQIVNDFQKGDIAEGYSVSREKKESFPLTVTSAQKNPTAFYLCASRKVTGGASRLGANVLTFGAGSRLTVL.

The gene calls are TRBV6-5 and TRBJ1-2; 11 bases are a match to TRBD1. J was trimmed by 6 bases and V by 7 bases; bases with no gene match: 10. The CDR3 sequence is 15 residues long. CDR1 and CDR2 from the germline V gene are MNHEY and SVGAGI. The CDR3 nucleotides are TGTGCCAGCACCAAAACCCGGACAGGGGGCGATGGCTACACCTTC. The encoded protein is CASTKTRTGGDGYTF.

The chain joins TRBV7-3 to TRBJ2-7; the D is unclear. V lost 5 bases to trimming and J lost 4 bases, with 15 bases between them. The length of the CDR3 is 14 residues. The germline V gene encodes CDR1 SGHTA and CDR2 FQGTGA. CDR3 sequence reads: CASSLHPQKYEQYF. In DNA, the CDR3 is TGTGCCAGCAGCCTCCACCCCCAGAAGTACGAGCAGTACTTC.

The chain uses TRBV28 and TRBJ2-1; 8 nucleotides line up with TRBD2. With 3 bases clipped from V and 8 bases from J, the junction kept 6 bases outside the gene matches. The CDR3 loop spans 14 amino acids. Germline CDR1 and CDR2: MDHEN and SYDVKM. In DNA form, the CDR3 reads TGTGCCAGCAGTTTCGTGGCGGGAGGCTATGAGCAGTTCTTC. Translating it yields CASSFVAGGYEQFF.

This chain connects TRBV9 to TRBJ1-1; a weak D match, TRBD1 (5 bases). In germline, CDR1 is SGDLS, CDR2 YYNGEE. The V end lost 4 bases, the J end lost 0 bases, and 10 bases lay between the germline ends. The CDR3 contains 14 residues. The CDR3 protein is CASSLGLMNTEAFF. Written as DNA, the CDR3 is TGTGCCAGCAGCCTGGGACTGATGAACACTGAAGCTTTCTTT.

V and J are TRBV7-9 and TRBJ2-7; 7 positions match TRBD1. The CDR3 contains 15 residues. V was clipped by 1 base and J by 2 bases; unmatched bases: 5. Germline CDR1 SEHNR, CDR2 FQNEAQ (reference sequence). The CDR3 is CASSLGQGGTYEQYF. DNA for the CDR3: TGTGCCAGCAGCTTAGGACAGGGCGGAACCTACGAGCAGTACTTC.

The rearrangement links TRBV23-1 to TRBJ1-6, with D maybe TRBD1 (5 bases). TRBV23-1 is classed as an ORF, of uncertain function. V lost 0 bases and J 14 bases, leaving 14 bases between the germline ends. The CDR3 contains 14 residues. This CDR3 is CASSQSAGRLALHF. The CDR3 DNA follows: TGCGCCAGCAGTCAATCTGCAGGGCGGCTGGCCCTCCACTTT.

The chain has TRBV5-6 and TRBJ2-3; 10 bases map to TRBD1. The CDR3 consists of 16 residues. CDR1 SGHDT and CDR2 YYEEEE come from the germline V gene. The V segment lost 4 bases and the J segment 4 bases; nucleotides outside the gene matches: 9. The CDR3 DNA reads TGTGCCAGCAGCCCTATTACGACAGGGGGCGCAGATACGCAGTATTTT. Protein sequence: CASSPITTGGADTQYF.

The V call is TRBV19, the J call TRBJ1-4; the match to TRBD1 covers 8 bases. V was pared by 1 base and J by 8 bases, with 6 bases of the junction left unmatched. Germline CDR1 LNHDA, CDR2 SQIVND (reference sequence). CDR3 length: 15 amino acids. The CDR3 region is CASSIAGGAREKLFF. CDR3 DNA sequence: TGTGCCAGTAGTATAGCAGGGGGCGCAAGGGAAAAACTGTTTTTT.

The table lists this clone with a count of one. J is TRBJ1-3 and V is TRBV29-1, with TRBD1 identical over 7 bases. This CDR3 contains 14 residues. The germline CDR1 and CDR2 sequences are SQVTM and ANQGSEA. V gave up 4 bases and J gave up 1 base; unmatched junction bases: 4. CDR3 nucleotides: TGCAGCGTTGCAGGGGGGAGTTCTGGAAACACCATATATTTT. This gives the protein CSVAGGSSGNTIYF. The full variable domain, in which reference TRBV29-1 and TRBJ1-3 provide the parts outside the CDR3, is SAVISQKPSRDICQRGTSLTIQCQVDSQVTMMFWYRQQPGQSLTLIATANQGSEATYESGFVIDKFPISRPNLTFSTLTVSNMSPEDSSIYLCSVAGGSSGNTIYFGEGSWLTVV.

The chain is built from TRBV6-1 and TRBJ2-1, with 7 bases lining up with TRBD1. Losses at the gene ends were 3 bases for V and 4 bases for J; bases not matched to a gene: 3. CDR1 and CDR2 from the germline V gene are MNHNS and SASEGT. The CDR3 loop spans 14 amino acids. Here the CDR3 DNA reads TGTGCCAGCAGTGAGGGACAGAGGTACAATGAGCAGTTCTTC. Amino acid sequence: CASSEGQRYNEQFF.

The chain is built from TRBV19 and TRBJ1-1; TRBD1 aligns across 8 bases. The CDR3 is 15 residues long. The V and J ends lost 7 bases and 1 base, in that order; junction bases with no gene match: 8. The germline V gene encodes CDR1 LNHDA and CDR2 SQIVND (reference sequence). Here the CDR3 reads CASTTGGIPNTEAFF. CDR3 DNA: TGTGCCAGTACTACAGGGGGAATTCCGAACACTGAAGCTTTCTTT.

This chain joins TRBV5-5 and TRBJ2-3; 12 positions agree with TRBD2. The ends lost 5 bases at V and 4 bases at J; junction bases unmatched: 11. Germline V gene data show CDR1 as SGHKS and CDR2 as YYEKEE (reference sequence). The CDR3 has 17 amino acids. The CDR3 DNA reads as TGTGCCAGCAGTTCAATCATGGGACTAGCGGGTGCAGATACGCAGTATTTT. It translates to CASSSIMGLAGADTQYF.

The rearrangement uses TRBV5-6 and TRBJ2-2; TRBD1 matches at 10 bases. There are 16 residues in the CDR3. Germline assignment: CDR1 SGHDT and CDR2 YYEEEE. Unmatched junction bases numbered 9, after V lost 3 bases and J lost 7 bases. The CDR3 loop is CASSSTRQGAFGELFF. CDR3 DNA sequence: TGTGCCAGCAGCTCTACTAGACAGGGGGCGTTCGGGGAGCTGTTTTTT.

This chain links TRBV5-1 with TRBJ1-1, with 8 bases that match TRBD1. J was trimmed by 5 bases and V by 5 bases; bases with no gene match: 5. There are 13 residues in the CDR3. In germline, CDR1 is SGHRS, CDR2 YFSETQ. This CDR3 is CASSSDRGTEAFF. CDR3 nucleotide sequence: TGCGCCAGCAGTTCCGACAGGGGAACTGAAGCTTTCTTT.

This clone was picked up one time. V usage is TRBV9 and J usage is TRBJ2-3, with D uncertain. Germline V CDR1 and CDR2: SGDLS, YYNGEE. This CDR3 contains 12 residues. The germline V and J ends were trimmed by 2 bases and 2 bases, with 3 bases remaining between them. The CDR3 sequence: CASSVHTDTQYF. DNA for the CDR3: TGTGCCAGCAGCGTCCACACAGATACGCAGTATTTT. Variable domain in full (rest from reference TRBV9 and TRBJ2-3): DSGVTQTPKHLITATGQRVTLRCSPRSGDLSVYWYQQSLDQGLQFLIQYYNGEERAKGNILERFSAQQFPDLHSELNLSSLELGDSALYFCASSVHTDTQYFGPGTRLTVL.

CDR3 sequence reads: CATGSGLSYNEQFF. DNA for the CDR3: TGTGCCACCGGTAGCGGCCTCTCCTACAATGAGCAGTTCTTC. The chain recombines TRBV6-4 with TRBJ2-1; maybe TRBD2 (6 bases). Germline assignment: CDR1 MRHNA and CDR2 SNTAGT. The CDR3 length is 14 residues. The ends were cut back, 10 bases at V and 0 bases at J, with 13 bases in the middle.

The rearrangement links TRBV2 to TRBJ1-1; 10 bases match TRBD1. The CDR3 totals 13 residues. CDR1 is SNHLY and CDR2 is FYNNEI in the germline V gene. With 10 bases clipped from V and 2 bases from J, the junction kept 4 bases outside the gene matches. The CDR3 DNA follows: TGTGCCACCCAGACAGGGGGCAACACTGAAGCTTTCTTT. It translates to CATQTGGNTEAFF.

CDR3 residues: CASSFGTGTGKGGELFF. The DNA of the CDR3 is TGCGCCAGCAGCTTCGGAACCGGGACAGGGAAGGGCGGGGAGCTGTTTTTT. V gene TRBV5-1 combines with J gene TRBJ2-2; 9 nucleotides agree with TRBD1. The CDR3 covers 17 residues. Trimming cost V 2 bases and J 7 bases; bases outside gene matches: 12. Germline loops: CDR1 SGHRS, CDR2 YFSETQ.

The chain recombines TRBV28 with TRBJ1-5, with D maybe TRBD1 (6 bases). This CDR3 spans 14 amino acids. V was shortened by 3 bases and J by 7 bases, with 13 bases between the two germline ends. Looked up from germline, CDR1 is MDHEN and CDR2 is SYDVKM. CDR3 nucleotide sequence: TGTGCCAGCAGTTTCAGGGGTCTCCGGCAGCCCCAGCATTTT. This gives the protein CASSFRGLRQPQHF. Filled out from reference TRBV28 and TRBJ1-5, the complete variable domain reads DVKVTQSSRYLVKRTGEKVFLECVQDMDHENMFWYRQDPGLGLRLIYFSYDVKMKEKGDIPEGYSVSREKKERFSLILESASTNQTSMYLCASSFRGLRQPQHFGDGTRLSIL.

As for this clone: Within the sample, other DNA sequences also encode this same CDR3. The J gene is TRBJ2-7, the V gene TRBV5-6; D not certain. This CDR3 region has 13 residues. The germline V gene has CDR1 SGHDT and CDR2 YYEEEE. Trimming cost V 1 base and J 2 bases, with 7 bases left between them. The CDR3 DNA follows: TGTGCCAGCAGCTTGTTGGGCACCTACGAGCAGTACTTC. Translating it yields CASSLLGTYEQYF.

This clone was picked up a small number of times. The chain carries TRBV7-2 and TRBJ2-1, with TRBD2 as a possible D gene (7 bases). The CDR3 contains 10 residues. V shed 5 bases and J shed 15 bases, with 11 bases lying between them. The germline V gene encodes CDR1 SGHTA and CDR2 FQGNSA. CDR3: CASSGGAPFF. The CDR3 nucleotides read TGTGCCAGCAGCGGGGGGGCCCCGTTCTTC.

The CDR3 here is CASSSIDRGLHEQYF. The CDR3 DNA follows: TGTGCCAGCAGTTCTATCGACAGGGGTCTCCACGAGCAGTACTTC. J is TRBJ2-7 and V is TRBV6-5, with 8 bases that match TRBD1. CDR3 length: 15 residues. The V and J ends lost 4 bases and 5 bases, in that order; junction bases with no gene match: 10. Germline CDR1 and CDR2: MNHEY and SVGAGI.

The rearrangement joins TRBV29-1 to TRBJ1-1; 9 bases map to TRBD1. J was trimmed by 4 bases and V by 6 bases; bases with no gene match: 6. Germline V CDR1 and CDR2: SQVTM, ANQGSEA. The CDR3 is 13 amino acids. Here the CDR3 reads CSVHRDRVTEAFF. Here the CDR3 DNA reads TGCAGCGTGCACCGGGACAGGGTCACTGAAGCTTTCTTT.

This clone showed up just a few times. J is TRBJ2-5 and V is TRBV7-9; D possibly corresponds to TRBD1 (6 bases). The CDR3 consists of 15 residues. Germline V gives CDR1 SEHNR, CDR2 FQNEAQ (reference sequence). V lost 0 bases and J lost 3, with 11 bases in between. The CDR3 is CASSLAQDREETQYF. The CDR3 DNA reads TGTGCCAGCAGCTTAGCCCAGGACAGAGAAGAGACCCAGTACTTC.

This CDR3 is CASSIDGGTTYEQYF. The DNA of the CDR3 is TGTGCCAGTAGTATCGACGGGGGTACAACCTACGAGCAGTACTTC. This sequence joins TRBV19 and TRBJ2-7; tentative D call: TRBD2 (6 bases). The CDR3 loop spans 15 amino acids. Germline V gives CDR1 LNHDA, CDR2 SQIVND (reference sequence). V was cut by 3 bases and J by 2 bases, with 14 bases left in between.

This chain links TRBV6-5 with TRBJ1-1; 7 positions match TRBD1. Germline-derived CDR1 and CDR2 are MNHEY and SVGAGI. V trimming: 6 bases; J trimming: 1 base; junction bases outside the gene matches: 2. CDR3 length: 13 amino acids. DNA for the CDR3: TGTGCCAGCAGCTACAGGGGGAACACTGAAGCTTTCTTT. It is translated as CASSYRGNTEAFF.

The gene calls are TRBV24-1 and TRBJ2-5, with D uncertain. Trimming took off 6 bases at V and 2 bases at J, with 15 bases between the two ends. Germline-derived CDR1 and CDR2 are KGHDR and SFDVKD. The CDR3 contains 15 residues. CDR3 nucleotide sequence: TGTGCCACCAGTCAGAGGAACACGATACAAGAGACCCAGTACTTC. Residues: CATSQRNTIQETQYF.

V usage is TRBV7-9 and J usage is TRBJ2-7; 9 nucleotides line up with TRBD1. CDR3 size: 18 residues. Germline CDR1 is SEHNR and CDR2 is FQNEAQ (reference sequence). V lost 5 bases, J lost 3 bases, and 17 bases stayed unmatched. The CDR3 DNA is TGTGCCAGCAGCAAGGGACAGGGCCCTGCTCTTTTCGTCTACGAGCAGTACTTC. Its protein is CASSKGQGPALFVYEQYF.

The chain links TRBV7-3 to TRBJ2-1, with TRBD2 matching 12 bases. CDR1 and CDR2 (germline): SGHTA, FQGTGA. CDR3 length: 16 amino acids. Trimming removed 4 bases from V and 6 bases from J; junction bases left unmatched: 7. CDR3 sequence (DNA): TGTGCCAGCAGCTCGACTAGCGGGGGACCTGGCAATGAGCAGTTCTTC. This encodes CASSSTSGGPGNEQFF.

CDR3 in amino acids: CASSRHSGTGYQETQYF. The CDR3 DNA reads TGCGCCAGCAGCCGACACTCCGGGACAGGGTACCAAGAGACCCAGTACTTC. The chain is built from TRBV4-1 and TRBJ2-5, with 9 bases identical to TRBD1. This CDR3 is 17 amino acids long. The germline V gene encodes CDR1 MGHRA and CDR2 YSYEKL. Germline trimming cut 4 bases from V and 0 bases from J; bases unmatched to any gene: 9.